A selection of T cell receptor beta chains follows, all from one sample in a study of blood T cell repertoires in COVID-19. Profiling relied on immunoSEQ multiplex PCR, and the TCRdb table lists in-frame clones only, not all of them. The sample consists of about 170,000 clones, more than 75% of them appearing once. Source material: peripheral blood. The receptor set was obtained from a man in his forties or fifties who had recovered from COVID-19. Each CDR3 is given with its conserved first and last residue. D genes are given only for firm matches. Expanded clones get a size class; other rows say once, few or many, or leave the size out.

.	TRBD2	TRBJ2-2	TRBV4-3	CASSQDSSGRGAGELFF	TGCGCCAGCAGCCAAGATTCTAGCGGGAGGGGCGCCGGGGAGCTGTTTTTT
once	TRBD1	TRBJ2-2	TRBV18	CASSPFGQGSSGELFF	TGTGCCAGCTCACCATTTGGACAGGGGTCATCCGGGGAGCTGTTTTTT
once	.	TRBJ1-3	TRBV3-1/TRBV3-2	CASSQDSATCSGNTIYF	TGTGCCAGCAGCCAAGATTCAGCGACCTGCTCTGGAAACACCATATATTTT
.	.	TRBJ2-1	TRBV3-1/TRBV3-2	CASSPNLLAPEQFF	TGTGCCAGCAGCCCAAACCTTTTAGCCCCTGAGCAGTTCTTC
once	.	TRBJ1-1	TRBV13	CASSLAEEAFF	TGTGCCAGCAGCTTAGCCGAGGAAGCTTTCTTT
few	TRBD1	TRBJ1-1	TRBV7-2	CASSAGQVGEAFF	TGTGCCAGCAGCGCCGGACAGGTCGGTGAAGCTTTCTTT
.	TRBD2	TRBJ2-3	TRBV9	CASSPASGRPTDTQYF	TGTGCCAGCAGCCCGGCTAGCGGGAGGCCCACAGATACGCAGTATTTT
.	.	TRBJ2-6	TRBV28	CASSRHRLGGIFSGANVLTF	TGTGCCAGCAGTCGACACAGACTTGGAGGGATTTTCTCTGGGGCCAACGTCCTGACTTTC
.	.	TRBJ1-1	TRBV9	CASSQTAGGINTEAFF	TGTGCCAGCAGCCAGACCGCGGGGGGGATTAACACTGAAGCTTTCTTT
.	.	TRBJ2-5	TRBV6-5	CASTRGGMGVETQYF	TGTGCCAGCACCCGTGGCGGGATGGGAGTTGAGACCCAGTACTTC
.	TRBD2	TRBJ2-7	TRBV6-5	CASHSSGTSYEQYF	TGTGCCAGCCATTCTAGCGGGACCTCCTACGAGCAGTACTTC
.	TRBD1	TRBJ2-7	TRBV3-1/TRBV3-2	CASSTNTGAYEQYF	TGTGCCAGCAGCACGAACACAGGGGCCTACGAGCAGTACTTC
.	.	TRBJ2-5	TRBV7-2	CASSLAMVPGAQETQYF	TGTGCCAGCAGCTTAGCTATGGTGCCAGGGGCCCAAGAGACCCAGTACTTC
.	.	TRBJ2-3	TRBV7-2	CASSWGGPDTQYF	TGTGCCAGCAGTTGGGGGGGGCCGGATACGCAGTATTTT
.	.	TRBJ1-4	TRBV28	CASSPGAIREKLFF	TGTGCCAGCAGTCCGGGTGCTATAAGGGAAAAACTGTTTTTT